Reported below is one TCR beta chain. As yet, its antigen is unknown. These data come from a study of cytomegalovirus exposure and HLA in healthy donors. Study-level background: Samples from HLA-typed donors yielded about 85 million unique TCRs in an early data release.

CDR1 and CDR2 (germline): MGHDK, SYGVNS. The CDR3 has 13 amino acids. The V gene lost 4 bases and the J gene lost 7 bases, with 13 bases spanning the gap. Whole-study results and caveats: Because they were indistinguishable, some V segments, including TRBV6-2 and TRBV6-3, were excluded. A later examination showed that TCR association rates differed by HLA locus, with DRB1 most and HLA-C fewest. There were 150 to 200 TCR beta chains listed as cytomegalovirus-associated.

PCR amplification relied on 60 Vbeta primers (plus 13 Jbeta primers). Repertoires were generated with immunoSEQ multiplex PCR, while TCRdb's copy carries only in-frame clones and drops some. The profile covers roughly 140,000 clones, with around 82% appearing a single time and about 6.8% taken by the ten largest. The chain is built from TRBV25-1 and TRBJ1-1; D is unclear. The sample comprised PBMCs. This clonotype was obtained from a woman aged 40 to 50 in good health and CMV-seropositive. The CDR3 DNA sequence: TGTGCCAGCAGTGCCTCGGCAGGACTTGAAGCTTTCTTT. It yields the protein CASSASAGLEAFF.